The T cell receptor (beta chain) described here comes from a study of PD-1 blockade in classical Hodgkin lymphoma. Across the study: The patients were dosed with nivolumab 3 mg/kg, infused intravenously every 2 weeks. Broader study findings: Relapsed/refractory patients reportedly had the lowest baseline TCR diversity, below newly diagnosed patients, who were below healthy donors.

Turning to this clone: Its cognate antigen is unknown.

Relapse was seen in all patients after autologous stem cell transplantation, and brentuximab vedotin exposure was variable. Sequenced by immunoSEQ multiplex PCR; TCRdb stores in-frame clones only, minus some. The profile shows roughly 15,000 clones, about 66% of them singletons. Germline V CDR1 and CDR2: LNHNV, YYDKDF (reference sequence). The CDR3 runs 17 residues. Trimming took 0 bases from V and 3 from J; bases not matched to a gene: 4. Sequenced material: peripheral blood mononuclear cells (PBMCs), taken before the second cycle of nivolumab. This sequence originates from a human donor with classical Hodgkin lymphoma. The chain employs TRBV15 and TRBJ2-1; 11 nucleotides line up with TRBD2. Here the CDR3 DNA reads TGTGCCACCAGCAGAGATCACCTAGCGGGAGGCTACAATGAGCAGTTCTTC. Protein sequence: CATSRDHLAGGYNEQFF.